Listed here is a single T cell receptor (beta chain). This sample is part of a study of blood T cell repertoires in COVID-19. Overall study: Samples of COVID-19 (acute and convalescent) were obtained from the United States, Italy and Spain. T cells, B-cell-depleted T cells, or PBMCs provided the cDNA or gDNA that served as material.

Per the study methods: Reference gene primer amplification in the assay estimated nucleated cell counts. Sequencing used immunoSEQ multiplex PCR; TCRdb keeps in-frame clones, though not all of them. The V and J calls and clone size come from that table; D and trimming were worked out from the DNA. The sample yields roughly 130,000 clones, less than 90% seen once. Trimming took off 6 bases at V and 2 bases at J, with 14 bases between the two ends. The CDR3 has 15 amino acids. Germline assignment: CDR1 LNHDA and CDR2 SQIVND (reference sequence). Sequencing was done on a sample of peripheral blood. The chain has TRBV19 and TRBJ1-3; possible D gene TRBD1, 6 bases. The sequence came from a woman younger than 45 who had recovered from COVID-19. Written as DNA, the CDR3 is TGTGCCAGTAGACCCTCGGACAGTCCTGGAAACACCATATATTTT. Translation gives CASRPSDSPGNTIYF.